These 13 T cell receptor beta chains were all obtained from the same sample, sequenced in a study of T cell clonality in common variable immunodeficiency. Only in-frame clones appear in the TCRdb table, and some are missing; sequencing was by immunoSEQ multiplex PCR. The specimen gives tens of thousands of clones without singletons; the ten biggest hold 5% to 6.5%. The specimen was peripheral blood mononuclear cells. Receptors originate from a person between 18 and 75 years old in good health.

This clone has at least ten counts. The part of the CDR3 DNA that was read is TGTGCCAGCAGCTTGGAGGCGAACACCGGGGAG. Encoded protein: CASSLEANTGE. In full, the CDR3 reads CASSLEANTGELFF. The chain links TRBV5-4 to TRBJ2-2; D call uncertain. The observed sequence ends 3 residues before the CDR3 terminus, with the missing tail filled in from the germline J gene. Germline V gives CDR1 SGHNT, CDR2 YYREEE (reference sequence). The CDR3 sequence is 14 residues long. Trimming removed 0 bases from V and 0 bases from J, with 3 bases in between.

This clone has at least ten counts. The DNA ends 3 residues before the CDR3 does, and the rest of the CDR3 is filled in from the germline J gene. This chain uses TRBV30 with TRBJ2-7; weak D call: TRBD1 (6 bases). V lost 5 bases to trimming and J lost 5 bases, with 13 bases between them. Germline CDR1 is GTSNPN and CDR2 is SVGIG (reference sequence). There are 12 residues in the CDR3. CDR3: CAWVTGLDEQYF. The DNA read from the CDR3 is TGTGCCTGGGTAACAGGGCTGGACGAG.

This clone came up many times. The DNA read from the CDR3 is TGTGCCAGCAGTTCTCCGGGGACAAGGGCATCCTACGAG. Amino acid sequence: CASSSPGTRASYE. In full, the CDR3 reads CASSSPGTRASYEQYF. The chain is built from TRBV28 and TRBJ2-7; TRBD1 might be the D (6 bases). The CDR3 end falls 3 residues outside the read, so it is completed with the germline J gene. Trimming cost V 4 bases and J 1 base, with 17 bases left between them. The germline V gene encodes CDR1 MDHEN and CDR2 SYDVKM. The CDR3 is made up of 16 amino acids.

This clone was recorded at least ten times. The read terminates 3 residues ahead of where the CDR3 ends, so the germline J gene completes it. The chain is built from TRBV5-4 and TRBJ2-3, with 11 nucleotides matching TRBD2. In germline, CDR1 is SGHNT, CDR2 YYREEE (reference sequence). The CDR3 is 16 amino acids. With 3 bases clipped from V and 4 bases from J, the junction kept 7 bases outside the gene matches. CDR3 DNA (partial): TGTGCCAGCAGCTCTCTAGCGGGGGGATTATCAGATACG. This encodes CASSSLAGGLSDT. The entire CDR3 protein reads CASSSLAGGLSDTQYF.

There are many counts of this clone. CDR3 in amino acids: CHGGVSEQPQHF. The CDR3 bases that were read are TGTCACGGGGGGGTGTCGGAACAGCCC. The chain combines TRBV6-4 with TRBJ1-5; D is possibly TRBD1 (5 bases). From the germline J gene comes the end of the CDR3, since the read stops 3 residues before it. CDR1 is MRHNA and CDR2 is SNTAGT in the germline V gene. This CDR3 region has 12 residues.

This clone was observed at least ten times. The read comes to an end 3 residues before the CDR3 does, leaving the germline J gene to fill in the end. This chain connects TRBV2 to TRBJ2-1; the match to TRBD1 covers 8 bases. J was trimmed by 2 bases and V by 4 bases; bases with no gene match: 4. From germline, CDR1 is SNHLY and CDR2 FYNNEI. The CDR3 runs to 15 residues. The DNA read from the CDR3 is TGTGCCAGCAGTGTACAGGGGGGACCCTACAATGAG. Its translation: CASSVQGGPYNE. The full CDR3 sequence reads CASSVQGGPYNEQFF. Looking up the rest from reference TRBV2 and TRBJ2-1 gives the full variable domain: EPEVTQTPSHQVTQMGQEVILRCVPISNHLYFYWYRQILGQKVEFLVSFYNNEISEKSEIFDDQFSVERPDGSNFTLKIRSTKLEDSAMYFCASSVQGGPYNEQFFGPGTRLTVL.

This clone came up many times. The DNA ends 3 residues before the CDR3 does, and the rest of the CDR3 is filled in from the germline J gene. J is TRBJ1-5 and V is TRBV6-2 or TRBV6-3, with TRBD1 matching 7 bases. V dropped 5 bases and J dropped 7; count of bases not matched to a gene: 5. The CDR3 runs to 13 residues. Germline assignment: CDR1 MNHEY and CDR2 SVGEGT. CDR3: CASSPGGGQPQHF. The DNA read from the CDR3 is TGTGCCAGCAGTCCAGGGGGAGGCCAGCCC.

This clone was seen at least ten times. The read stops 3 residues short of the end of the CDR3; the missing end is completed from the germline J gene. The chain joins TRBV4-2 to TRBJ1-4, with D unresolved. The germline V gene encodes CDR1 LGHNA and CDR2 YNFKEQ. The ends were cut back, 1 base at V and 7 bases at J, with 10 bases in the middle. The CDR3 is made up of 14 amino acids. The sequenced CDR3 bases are TGTGCCAGCAGCCAAGTTGGGCCGGCTGAAAAA. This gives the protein CASSQVGPAEK. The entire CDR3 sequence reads CASSQVGPAEKLFF.

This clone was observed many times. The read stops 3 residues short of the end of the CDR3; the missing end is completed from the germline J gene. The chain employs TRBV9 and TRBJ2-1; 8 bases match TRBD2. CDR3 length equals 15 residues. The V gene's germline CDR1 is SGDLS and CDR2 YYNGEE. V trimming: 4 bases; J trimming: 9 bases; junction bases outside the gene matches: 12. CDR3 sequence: CASSPRGSGVGEQFF. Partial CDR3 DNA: TGTGCCAGCAGCCCCCGGGGTAGCGGGGTTGGTGAG.

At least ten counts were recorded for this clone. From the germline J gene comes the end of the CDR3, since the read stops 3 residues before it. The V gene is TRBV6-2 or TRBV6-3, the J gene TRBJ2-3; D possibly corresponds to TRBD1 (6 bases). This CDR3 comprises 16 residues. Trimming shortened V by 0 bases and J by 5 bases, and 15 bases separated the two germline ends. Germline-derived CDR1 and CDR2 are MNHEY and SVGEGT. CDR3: CASSYSLQGNRDTQYF. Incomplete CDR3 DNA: TGTGCCAGCAGTTACTCGCTACAGGGTAACCGAGATACG.

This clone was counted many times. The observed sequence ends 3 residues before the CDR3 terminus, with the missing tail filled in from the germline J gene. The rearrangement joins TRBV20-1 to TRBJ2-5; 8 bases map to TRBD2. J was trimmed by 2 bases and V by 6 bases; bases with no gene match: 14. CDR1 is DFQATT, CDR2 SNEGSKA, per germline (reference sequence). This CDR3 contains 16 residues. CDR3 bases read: TGCAGTGCCCCCCGTCGGGCGGGGGGATTTCAAGAGACC. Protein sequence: CSAPRRAGGFQET. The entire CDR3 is CSAPRRAGGFQETQYF.

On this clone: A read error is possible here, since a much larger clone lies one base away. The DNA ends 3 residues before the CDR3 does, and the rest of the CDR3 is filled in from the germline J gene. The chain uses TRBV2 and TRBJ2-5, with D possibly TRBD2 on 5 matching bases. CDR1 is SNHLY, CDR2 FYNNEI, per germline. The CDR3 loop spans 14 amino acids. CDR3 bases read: TGTGCCAGCAGTGCCCGGACTGTCACAGATACC. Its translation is CASSARTVTDT. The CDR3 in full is CASSARTVTDTQYF.

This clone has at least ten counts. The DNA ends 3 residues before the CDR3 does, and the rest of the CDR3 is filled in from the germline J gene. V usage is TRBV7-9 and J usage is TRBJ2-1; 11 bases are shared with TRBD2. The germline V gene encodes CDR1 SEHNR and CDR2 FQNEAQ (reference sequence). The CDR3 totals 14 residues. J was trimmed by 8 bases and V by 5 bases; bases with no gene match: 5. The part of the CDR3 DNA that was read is TGTGCCAGCAGCCCTAGCGGGGGGTTATATGAG. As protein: CASSPSGGLYE. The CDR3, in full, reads CASSPSGGLYEQFF.